Below, 7 T cell receptor beta chains from the same sample are listed, as sequenced in a study of cytomegalovirus exposure and HLA in healthy donors. PCR primers comprised 60 Vbeta and 13 Jbeta primers. Profiling relied on immunoSEQ multiplex PCR, and the TCRdb table lists in-frame clones only, not all of them. The sample has about 200,000 clones, roughly 73% seen once. Sequenced input: PBMCs. The origin of the receptors is a woman aged 25 to 45 in good health and CMV-seronegative.

The chain joins TRBV18 to TRBJ1-1; 9 bases fit TRBD1. Looked up from germline, CDR1 is KGHSH and CDR2 is LQKENI. The CDR3 runs to 16 residues. The V segment lost 5 bases and the J segment 0 bases; nucleotides outside the gene matches: 7. The DNA of the CDR3 is TGTGCCAGCTCATCTGGACAGGGGACTTTGAACACTGAAGCTTTCTTT. Its protein product is CASSSGQGTLNTEAFF.

The gene calls are TRBV5-1 and TRBJ2-7; 7 bases match TRBD1. After removal of 4 bases from V and 6 bases from J, the junction contained 10 bases not matched to a gene. Looked up from germline, CDR1 is SGHRS and CDR2 is YFSETQ. The CDR3 contains 14 residues. For the CDR3, the DNA is TGCGCCAGCAGCCAAGACAGGGTCCTGGCCGAGCAGTACTTC. It specifies CASSQDRVLAEQYF.

This clone appeared once. The rearrangement links TRBV2 to TRBJ2-4; 9 bases map to TRBD1. The junction had 10 bases not matched to a gene; V was cut back by 11 bases and J by 8 bases. This CDR3 contains 13 residues. The germline gives CDR1 SNHLY, CDR2 FYNNEI. The CDR3 bases are TGTGCCTGCAACCGGGACAGGGAGGACATTCAGTACTTC. Its protein is CACNRDREDIQYF.

The chain employs TRBV2 and TRBJ1-2; no definite D call. The CDR3 spans 13 residues. CDR1 and CDR2 (germline): SNHLY, FYNNEI. Deletions cut 3 bases from V and 2 bases from J, with 7 bases between. CDR3 nucleotides: TGTGCCAGCAGTGACCCCCCAAACTATGGCTACACCTTC. It yields the protein CASSDPPNYGYTF.

This chain uses TRBV5-1 with TRBJ2-6; 9 bases agree with TRBD1. There are 17 residues in the CDR3. J lost 3 bases, V lost 4 bases, and 8 bases had no gene match. CDR1 and CDR2 from the germline V gene are SGHRS and YFSETQ. The CDR3 DNA is TGCGCCAGCAGCGGAGCACAGGGGGCAGTTGGGGCCAACGTCCTGACTTTC. As protein: CASSGAQGAVGANVLTF.

This chain connects TRBV7-9 to TRBJ1-2; 7 bases are shared with TRBD1. Germline CDR1 and CDR2: SEHNR and FQNEAQ (reference sequence). CDR3 size: 14 residues. Trimming took 4 bases from V and 4 from J; bases not matched to a gene: 6. The CDR3 nucleotides read TGTGCCAGCAGCTCCGGGACAGTGAGCTATGGCTACACCTTC. Protein: CASSSGTVSYGYTF. The variable domain in full, completed from reference TRBV7-9 and TRBJ1-2, reads DTGVSQNPRHKITKRGQNVTFRCDPISEHNRLYWYRQTLGQGPEFLTYFQNEAQLEKSRLLSDRFSAERPKGSFSTLEIQRTEQGDSAMYLCASSSGTVSYGYTFGSGTRLTVV.

This rearrangement joins TRBV29-1 to TRBJ1-4; D might be TRBD1 (6 bases). The CDR3 extends over 13 amino acids. V was clipped by 7 bases and J by 4 bases, with 13 bases between them. Germline values: CDR1 SQVTM, CDR2 ANQGSEA. The chain's CDR3 is CSAQDSLNEKLFF. The CDR3 DNA follows: TGCAGCGCCCAGGACAGTCTTAATGAAAAACTGTTTTTT.